The 4 T cell receptor beta chains reported below all come from one sample, sequenced in a study of CD8 T cells in ankylosing spondylitis. TCRdb passed the 5' RACE reads through MiXCR, listing each CDR3 protein once. Here the sample spans about 240,000 distinct CDR3 sequences, 10% being singletons. Material: blood, either unsorted or a sorted T cell fraction (not recorded which). All receptors come from a male donor with ankylosing spondylitis or in good health (not recorded which).

The chain carries TRBV12-3 or TRBV12-4 and TRBJ2-1; D unclear. The CDR3 is 12 residues long. V lost 1 base, J lost 8 bases, and 6 bases lay in between. The DNA of the CDR3 is TGTGCCAGCAGTTTAGGGGTCGATGAGCAGTTCTTC. It is translated as CASSLGVDEQFF.

Many counts were recorded for this clonotype. The rearrangement joins TRBV5-1 to TRBJ2-7; the match to TRBD1 covers 8 bases. Trimming cost V 4 bases and J 5 bases; bases outside gene matches: 11. Germline lookup yields CDR1 SGHRS and CDR2 YFSETQ. The CDR3 is 15 amino acids. The CDR3 sequence: CASSNQGADGDEQYF. As DNA, the CDR3 is TGCGCCAGCAGCAACCAGGGGGCGGATGGCGACGAGCAGTACTTC.

In its sample, this clonotype was seen many times. The chain carries TRBV2 and TRBJ2-5, with TRBD2 as a possible D gene (6 bases). Trimming shortened V by 6 bases and J by 2 bases, and 10 bases separated the two germline ends. Germline loops: CDR1 SNHLY, CDR2 FYNNEI. The CDR3 is 13 residues long. CDR3 nucleotides: TGTGCCAGCAGAAAGGGAGGACAAGAGACCCAGTACTTC. Its translation: CASRKGGQETQYF.

This clonotype was observed many times. This rearrangement joins TRBV6-2 or TRBV6-3 to TRBJ2-1; TRBD2 aligns across 8 bases. Germline lookup yields CDR1 MNHEY and CDR2 SVGEGT. The CDR3 covers 15 residues. Trimming at V came to 5 bases and at J to 2 bases, leaving 5 bases not matched to a gene. This CDR3 reads CASSPLAGPYNEQFF. For the CDR3, the DNA is TGTGCCAGCAGTCCTCTAGCGGGTCCCTACAATGAGCAGTTCTTC.